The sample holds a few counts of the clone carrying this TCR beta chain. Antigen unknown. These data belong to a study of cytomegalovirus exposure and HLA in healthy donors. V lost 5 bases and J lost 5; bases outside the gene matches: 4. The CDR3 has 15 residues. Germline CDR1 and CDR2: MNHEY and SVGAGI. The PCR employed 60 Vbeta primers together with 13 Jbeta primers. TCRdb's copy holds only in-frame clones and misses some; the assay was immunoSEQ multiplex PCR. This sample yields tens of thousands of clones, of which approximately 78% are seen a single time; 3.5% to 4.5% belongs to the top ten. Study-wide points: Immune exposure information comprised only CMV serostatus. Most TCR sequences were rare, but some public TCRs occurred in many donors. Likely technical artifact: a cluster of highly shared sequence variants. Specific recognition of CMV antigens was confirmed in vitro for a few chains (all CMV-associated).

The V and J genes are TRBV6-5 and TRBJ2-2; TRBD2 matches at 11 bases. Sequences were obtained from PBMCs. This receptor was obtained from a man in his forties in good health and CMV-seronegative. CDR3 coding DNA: TGTGCCAGCAGTCTGACTAGCGGGACTACCGGGGAGCTGTTTTTT. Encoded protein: CASSLTSGTTGELFF.